This T cell receptor (beta chain) was recovered during a study of T-cell reconstitution after alpha-beta-depleted transplantation in children. The CDR3 loop spans 14 amino acids. Germline values: CDR1 SGHTA, CDR2 FQGNSA. The library targeted TCRbeta and was prepared with unique molecular identifiers. Each CDR3 protein gets one entry after TCRdb re-called the PCR reads with MiXCR. Here the sample spans around 78,000 distinct CDR3 sequences, approximately 14% being singletons. Worth noting for this clonotype: The junction and the germline gene differ at one end; a read error may be behind it.

The source was PBMCs, mostly from graft donor cells, collected 180 days after TCRalphabeta/CD19-depleted stem cell transplant. The chain carries TRBV7-2 and TRBJ2-7; D is possibly TRBD1 (5 bases). This clonotype originated in a male patient aged 2-15 years who had a stem cell transplant for acute lymphoblastic leukemia, so the T cells may come from the graft donor. DNA of the CDR3: TGTGCCAGCAGCTTAAGGTGGGAAGGGGCCGAGCAGCACTTC. It encodes CASSLRWEGAEQHF.